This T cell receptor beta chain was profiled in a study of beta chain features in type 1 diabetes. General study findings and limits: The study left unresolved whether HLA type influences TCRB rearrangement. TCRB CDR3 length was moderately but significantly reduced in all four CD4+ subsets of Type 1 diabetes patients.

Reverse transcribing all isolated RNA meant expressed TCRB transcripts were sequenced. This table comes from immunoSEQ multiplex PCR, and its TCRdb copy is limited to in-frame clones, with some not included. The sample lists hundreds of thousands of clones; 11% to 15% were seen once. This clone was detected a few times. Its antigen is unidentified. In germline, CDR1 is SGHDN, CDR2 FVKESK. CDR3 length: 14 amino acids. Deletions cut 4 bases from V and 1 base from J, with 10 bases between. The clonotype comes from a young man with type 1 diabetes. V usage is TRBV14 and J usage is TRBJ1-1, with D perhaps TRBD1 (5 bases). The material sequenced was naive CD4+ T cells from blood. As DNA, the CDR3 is TGTGCCAGCAGCCGACAGCCGTCGAACACTGAAGCTTTCTTT. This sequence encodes CASSRQPSNTEAFF.